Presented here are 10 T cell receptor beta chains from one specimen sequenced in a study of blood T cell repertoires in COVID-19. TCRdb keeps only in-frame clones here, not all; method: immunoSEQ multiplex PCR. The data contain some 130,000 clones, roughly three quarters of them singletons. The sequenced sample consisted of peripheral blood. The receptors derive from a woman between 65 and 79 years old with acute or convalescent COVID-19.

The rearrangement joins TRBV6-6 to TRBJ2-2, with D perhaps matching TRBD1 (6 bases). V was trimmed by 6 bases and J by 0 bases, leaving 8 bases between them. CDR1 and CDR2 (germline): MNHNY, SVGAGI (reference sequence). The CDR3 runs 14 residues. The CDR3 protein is CASRGQTNTGELFF. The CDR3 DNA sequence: TGTGCCAGCAGGGGACAAACGAACACCGGGGAGCTGTTTTTT.

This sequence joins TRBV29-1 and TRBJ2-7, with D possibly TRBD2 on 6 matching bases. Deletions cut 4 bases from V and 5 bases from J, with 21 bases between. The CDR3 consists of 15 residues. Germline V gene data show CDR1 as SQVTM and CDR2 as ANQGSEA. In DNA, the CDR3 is TGCAGCGTTGTCCCCAGCGGGTGGAAGAGGAACGAGCAGTACTTC. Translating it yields CSVVPSGWKRNEQYF.

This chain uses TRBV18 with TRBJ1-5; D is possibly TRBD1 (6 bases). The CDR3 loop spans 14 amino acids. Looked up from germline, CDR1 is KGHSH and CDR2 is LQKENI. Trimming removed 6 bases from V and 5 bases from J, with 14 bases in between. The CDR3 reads CASSLWTEDQPQHF. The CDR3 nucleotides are TGTGCCAGCTCTCTATGGACAGAGGATCAGCCCCAGCATTTT.

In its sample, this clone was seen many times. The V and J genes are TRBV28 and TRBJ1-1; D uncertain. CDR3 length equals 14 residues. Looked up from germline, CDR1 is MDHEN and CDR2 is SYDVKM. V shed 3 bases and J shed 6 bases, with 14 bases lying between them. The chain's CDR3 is CASSFLGSRAEAFF. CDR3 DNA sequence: TGTGCCAGCAGTTTCCTAGGAAGTCGGGCTGAAGCTTTCTTT.

The CDR3 region has the DNA TGTGCCAGCAGTCCCCGCAGGGGGGACAATCAGCCCCAGCATTTT. Translation gives CASSPRRGDNQPQHF. The rearrangement links TRBV28 to TRBJ1-5; 7 bases map to TRBD1. CDR3 length: 15 residues. Germline CDR1 is MDHEN and CDR2 is SYDVKM. With V trimmed by 5 bases and J by 3 bases, 7 bases remained unmatched. The entire variable domain, with the rest obtained from reference TRBV28 and TRBJ1-5, is as follows: DVKVTQSSRYLVKRTGEKVFLECVQDMDHENMFWYRQDPGLGLRLIYFSYDVKMKEKGDIPEGYSVSREKKERFSLILESASTNQTSMYLCASSPRRGDNQPQHFGDGTRLSIL.

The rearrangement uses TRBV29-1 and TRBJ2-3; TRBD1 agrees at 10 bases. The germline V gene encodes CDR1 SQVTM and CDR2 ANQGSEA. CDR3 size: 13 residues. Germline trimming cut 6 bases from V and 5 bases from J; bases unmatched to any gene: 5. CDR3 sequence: CSVGTGAGDTQYF. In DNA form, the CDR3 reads TGCAGCGTAGGGACAGGGGCGGGAGATACGCAGTATTTT.

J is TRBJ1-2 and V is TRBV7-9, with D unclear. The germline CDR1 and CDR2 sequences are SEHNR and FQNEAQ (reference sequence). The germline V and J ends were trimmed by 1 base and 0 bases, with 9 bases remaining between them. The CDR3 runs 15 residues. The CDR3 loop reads CASSLGRNANYGYTF. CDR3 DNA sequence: TGTGCCAGCAGCTTAGGGAGGAACGCTAACTATGGCTACACCTTC.

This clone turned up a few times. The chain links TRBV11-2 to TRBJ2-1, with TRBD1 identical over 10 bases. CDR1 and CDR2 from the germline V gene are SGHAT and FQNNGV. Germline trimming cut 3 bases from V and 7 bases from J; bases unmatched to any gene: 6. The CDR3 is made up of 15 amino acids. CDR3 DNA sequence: TGTGCCAGCAGCTTGCCGGGACAGGGGTTTAATGAGCAGTTCTTC. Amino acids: CASSLPGQGFNEQFF.

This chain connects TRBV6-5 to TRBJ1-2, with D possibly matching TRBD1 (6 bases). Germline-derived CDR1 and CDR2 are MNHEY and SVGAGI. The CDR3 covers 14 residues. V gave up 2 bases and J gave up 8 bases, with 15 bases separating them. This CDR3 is CASSYNTGFEGYTF. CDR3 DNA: TGTGCCAGCAGTTACAACACAGGGTTTGAGGGCTACACCTTC.

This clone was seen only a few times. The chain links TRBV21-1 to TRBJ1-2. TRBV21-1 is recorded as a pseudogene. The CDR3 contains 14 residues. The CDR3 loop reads CASSKARGGQGYTF. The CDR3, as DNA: TGTGCCAGCAGCAAAGCGAGGGGGGGCCAGGGCTACACCTTC.